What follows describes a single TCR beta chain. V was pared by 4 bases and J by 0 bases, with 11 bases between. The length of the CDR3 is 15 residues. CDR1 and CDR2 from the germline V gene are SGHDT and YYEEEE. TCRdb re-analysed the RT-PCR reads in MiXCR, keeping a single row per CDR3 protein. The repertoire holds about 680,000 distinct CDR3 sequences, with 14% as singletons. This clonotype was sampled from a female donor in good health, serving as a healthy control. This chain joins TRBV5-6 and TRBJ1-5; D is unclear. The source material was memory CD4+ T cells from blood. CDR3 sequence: CASSASFYSNQPQHF. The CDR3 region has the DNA TGTGCCAGCAGCGCGTCTTTCTATAGCAATCAGCCCCAGCATTTT.